One sample yielded the 8 T cell receptor beta chains listed below, sequenced in a study of identical twins (dated by TCRdb to about 2016). The library was built by means of 5' RACE. Data came from an Illumina HiSeq 2000. TCRdb redid the processing of the public reads, applying fastp at Q25 and MiXCR, and retained in-frame beta chains. A single entry per CDR3 protein holds the most common genes and DNA from its merged rows. The sample yields roughly 250,000 distinct CDR3 sequences; around 7.6% were counted once. The ten most abundant clones make up 5% to 6% of the sample. A further study also used this sample, focusing on yellow fever vaccine responses in identical twins.

Sample: CD8+ T cells sorted from blood. The source is a woman aged 18 to 35 in good health.

J is TRBJ2-1 and V is TRBV28, with D possibly TRBD1 on 6 matching bases. This CDR3 comprises 15 residues. V was trimmed by 5 bases and J by 2 bases, leaving 13 bases between them. In germline, CDR1 is MDHEN, CDR2 SYDVKM. Written as DNA, the CDR3 is TGTGCCAGCAGTGGGACGCAGGGGCCCTACAATGAGCAGTTCTTC. Amino acids: CASSGTQGPYNEQFF. Full variable domain (remainder filled in from reference TRBV28 and TRBJ2-1): DVKVTQSSRYLVKRTGEKVFLECVQDMDHENMFWYRQDPGLGLRLIYFSYDVKMKEKGDIPEGYSVSREKKERFSLILESASTNQTSMYLCASSGTQGPYNEQFFGPGTRLTVL.

A note on this clonotype: Being one base from a much bigger clone, this may be a read error. The chain recombines TRBV3-1 with TRBJ2-2; D not resolved. The CDR3 extends over 14 amino acids. V lost 7 bases to trimming and J lost 0 bases, with 9 bases between them. Germline V gives CDR1 LGHDT, CDR2 YNNKEL (reference sequence). DNA for the CDR3: TGTGCCAGCACCTCTAACCCGAACACCGGGGAGCTGTTTTTT. It is translated as CASTSNPNTGELFF. Full variable domain (rest looked up from reference TRBV3-1 and TRBJ2-2): DTAVSQTPKYLVTQMGNDKSIKCEQNLGHDTMYWYKQDSKKFLKIMFSYNNKELIINETVPNRFSPKSPDKAHLNLHINSLELGDSAVYFCASTSNPNTGELFFGEGSRLTVL.

This rearrangement joins TRBV14 to TRBJ2-5, with D perhaps matching TRBD2 (6 bases). The ends were cut back, 1 base at V and 3 bases at J, with 12 bases in the middle. Per germline, CDR1 SGHDN and CDR2 FVKESK. The CDR3 spans 15 residues. The DNA for the CDR3 is TGTGCCAGCAGCCAAGGTTGGAGGGTTGAAGAGACCCAGTACTTC. Its translation is CASSQGWRVEETQYF.

V gene TRBV20-1 combines with J gene TRBJ2-3, with D perhaps matching TRBD1 or TRBD2 (5 bases each). V lost 3 bases to trimming and J lost 0 bases, with 16 bases between them. There are 16 residues in the CDR3. Germline CDR1 DFQATT, CDR2 SNEGSKA (reference sequence). Here the CDR3 DNA reads TGCAGTGCTAGGATCGTAGGGACGGGTAGCACAGATACGCAGTATTTT. This encodes CSARIVGTGSTDTQYF.

This chain links TRBV7-9 with TRBJ2-2; D gene uncertain. Germline V gene data show CDR1 as SEHNR and CDR2 as FQNEAQ (reference sequence). The CDR3 totals 12 residues. V was cut by 5 bases and J by 4 bases, with 5 bases left in between. The CDR3 protein is CASSHITGELFF. The DNA of the CDR3 is TGTGCCAGCAGCCATATCACCGGGGAGCTGTTTTTT.

This clonotype was found a few times. The V call is TRBV10-3, the J call TRBJ2-1, with 7 bases aligning to TRBD2. Unmatched junction bases numbered 10, after V lost 3 bases and J lost 2 bases. CDR3 length: 17 amino acids. Germline CDR1 reads ENHRY; CDR2 reads SYGVKD. The CDR3 nucleotides are TGTGCCATCAGTGACCCGGAAGGCGGGAGTGCCTACAATGAGCAGTTCTTC. This translates into CAISDPEGGSAYNEQFF.

Comment on this clonotype: A junction boundary mismatches the germline segment, possibly from a read error. The genes are TRBV7-9 and TRBJ2-1, with TRBD2 matching over 8 bases. Germline CDR1 and CDR2: SEHNR and FQNEAQ (reference sequence). This CDR3 contains 15 residues. This CDR3 is CASSPPGGTYNEQLF. In nucleotides, the CDR3 is TGTGCCAGCAGCCCCCCGGGGGGGACCTACAATGAGCAGCTCTTC.

This clonotype was detected many times. The V gene is TRBV13, the J gene TRBJ2-7; a possible D gene is TRBD2 (5 bases). The V end was cut by 4 bases, the J end by 4 bases, with 11 bases between. Germline values: CDR1 PRHDT, CDR2 FYEKMQ (reference sequence). CDR3 length equals 13 residues. CDR3 DNA sequence: TGTGCCAGCAGCTCGGGGTGGGGATACGAGCAGTACTTC. As protein: CASSSGWGYEQYF.